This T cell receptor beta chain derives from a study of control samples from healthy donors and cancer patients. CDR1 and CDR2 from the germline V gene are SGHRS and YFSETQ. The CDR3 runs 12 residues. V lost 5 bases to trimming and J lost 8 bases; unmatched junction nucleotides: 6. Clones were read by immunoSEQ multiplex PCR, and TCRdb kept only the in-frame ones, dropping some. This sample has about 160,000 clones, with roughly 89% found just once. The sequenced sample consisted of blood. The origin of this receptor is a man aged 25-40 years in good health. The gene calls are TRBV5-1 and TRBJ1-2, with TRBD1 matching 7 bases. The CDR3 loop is CASRFDRDGYTF. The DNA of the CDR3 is TGCGCCAGCAGATTTGACAGGGACGGCTACACCTTC. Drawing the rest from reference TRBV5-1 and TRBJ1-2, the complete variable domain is KAGVTQTPRYLIKTRGQQVTLSCSPISGHRSVSWYQQTPGQGLQFLFEYFSETQRNKGNFPGRFSGRQFSNSRSEMNVSTLELGDSALYLCASRFDRDGYTFGSGTRLTVV.